The present T cell receptor (beta chain) was sequenced within a study of beta chain features in type 1 diabetes. General study points: Researchers report that Type 1 diabetes patients had moderately but significantly shorter TCRB CDR3s across all four CD4+ subsets. VDJ junctions in type 1 diabetes patients carried more deletions and fewer insertions.

This clone was counted only a few times. Its target is not known. The CDR3 loop spans 14 amino acids. Deletions cut 7 bases from V and 2 bases from J, with 12 bases between. Germline loops: CDR1 SNHLY, CDR2 FYNNEI. All sorted populations exceeded 95% purity. Of the isolated RNA, all was reverse transcribed, and so the sequenced material was expressed TCRB transcripts. The assay was immunoSEQ multiplex PCR, and TCRdb's table has in-frame clones only and misses some. The sample records 500,000 to 700,000 clones, around a sixth being singletons. The chain has TRBV2 and TRBJ1-5; D is perhaps TRBD1 (5 bases). The sequence came from a man between 18 and 35 years old in good health. The material sequenced was naive CD4+ T cells from blood. The CDR3 nucleotides are TGTGCCAGCAAGGGGAACGGGGGCAATCAGCCCCAGCATTTT. Amino acids: CASKGNGGNQPQHF.